This TCR beta chain is drawn from a study of beta chain features in type 1 diabetes. Study-wide context: Cells sorted and examined across all samples totaled approximately 100,000,000.

Staining for CD45RO/CCR7/CD25/CD127/CD95/CD27 allowed sorting of CD4+ naive, central memory, regulatory and stem cell-like memory cells. Each population that was sorted was more than 98% pure. With regard to this clone: A much larger clone lies one base from this, so it may be a read error.

Germline-derived CDR1 and CDR2 are MDHEN and SYDVKM. This CDR3 spans 11 amino acids. The sequenced template was cDNA made from the entire isolated RNA. Profiling relied on immunoSEQ multiplex PCR, and the TCRdb table lists in-frame clones only, not all of them. This sample has 500,000 to 700,000 clones; 15% to 18% occur once, and the top ten carry 0.09% to 0.095%. The sequenced sample was naive CD4+ T cells from blood. J is TRBJ2-5 and V is TRBV28, with D perhaps TRBD1 (5 bases). The DNA end is a closer match to TRBJ2-7, so the J assignment may be wrong. The clonotype originates from a man between 18 and 29 years old in good health. CDR3 region: CASSSGREQYF. CDR3 nucleotide sequence: TGTGCCAGCAGCTCAGGGCGCGAGCAGTACTTC.